The text below deals with one T cell receptor beta chain. The sort gate was single viable CD3+CD4+CD8-CD45RO+ cells for memory CD4+ T cells. After thawing, CD4+ T cells were positively selected. V gave up 0 bases and J gave up 0 bases; unmatched junction bases: 0. The CDR3 is made up of 16 amino acids. Germline lookup yields CDR1 SGHRS and CDR2 YFSETQ. The sample is drawn from a study of memory CD4+ T cells and cytomegalovirus serostatus. The overall study: This sample comes from healthy Belgian adults, several CMV seropositive, approximately 24 seronegative.

TCRdb's copy holds only in-frame clones and misses some; the assay was immunoSEQ multiplex PCR. Among approximately 88,000 clones, roughly 80% were seen once, and the ten largest hold 3.6%. This sequence joins TRBV5-1 and TRBJ2-2, with 9 positions matching TRBD1. This sequence was found in an adult in good health and CMV-seropositive. The sample taken for sequencing was memory CD4+ T cells from blood. CDR3 coding DNA: TGCGCCAGCAGCTTGGGGACAGGGGCGAACACCGGGGAGCTGTTTTTT. It yields the protein CASSLGTGANTGELFF.